This is a list of T cell receptor beta chains from one sample in a study of CD8+ T cells in alopecia areata. Libraries were prepared by immunoSEQ multiplex PCR; TCRdb keeps only in-frame clonotypes and omits some of them. The table shows about 210,000 clones, with 35% to 40% occurring only once. Sequenced material: CD4+ T cells sorted from blood, taken at approximately week 31, from a patient treated with tofacitinib. Receptor source: a human donor with alopecia areata. Each CDR3 is given with its conserved first and last residue. The order of the fields is J gene, V gene, D gene, clone size, CDR3 DNA, CDR3 protein. The D gene is left open where the match is weak. Clone size, where shown, is once, few, many, or a class for clones that have expanded.

>TRBJ1-3|TRBV29-1|TRBD1|.
TGCAGCGTCGAGGTGACAGGGGAAAACACCATATATTTT
CSVEVTGENTIYF
>TRBJ1-5|TRBV6-6|.|.
TGTGCCAGCAGGGACAGAAGCAATCAGCCCCAGCATTTT
CASRDRSNQPQHF
>TRBJ1-5|TRBV7-8|TRBD1|.
TGTGCCAGCAGCCATGACAGGGCTCAGCCCCAGCATTTT
CASSHDRAQPQHF
>TRBJ2-1|TRBV27|.|.
TGTGCCAGCAGTCGATCCGGGACTCACAATGAGCAGTTCTTC
CASSRSGTHNEQFF
>TRBJ2-1|TRBV30|.|.
TGTGCCTGGAGTGCCCCTCGGGGCGGGACCTACAATGAGCAGTTCTTC
CAWSAPRGGTYNEQFF
>TRBJ2-5|TRBV4-2|.|.
TGTGCCAGCAGCCAAGATAGAAGGGGAGAGACCCAGTACTTC
CASSQDRRGETQYF
>TRBJ2-5|TRBV4-1|TRBD2|.
TGCGCCAGCAGCCAAGGAGGGACTAGCGGGAGTCGTCGGGAGACCCAGTACTTC
CASSQGGTSGSRRETQYF
>TRBJ2-5|TRBV9|TRBD1|.
TGTGCCAGCTCACGGACAGGGCAAGAGACCCAGTACTTC
CASSRTGQETQYF
>TRBJ1-5|TRBV25-1|.|.
TGTGCCAGCAGCAACAGGAATAGCAATCAGCCCCAGCATTTT
CASSNRNSNQPQHF
>TRBJ2-3|TRBV5-1|TRBD2|many
TGCGCCAGCAGCCGGACTAGCGGGGGAGATACGCAGTATTTT
CASSRTSGGDTQYF
>TRBJ1-2|TRBV6-1|.|few
TGTGCCAGCAGTGAAGCCACCTGGGGGGGCTACACCTTC
CASSEATWGGYTF